The text below deals with one T cell receptor (beta chain). Its antigen is not known. The sample belongs to a study of T cell responses to AZD1222 COVID-19 vaccine. The study's findings and limits: Rises in breadth and depth of Spike-specific TCRs came after two AZD1222 doses. Baseline serostatus was positive in only six AZD1222 recipients. Unmutated variant regions are reportedly the target of nearly half of TCRs that are spike-specific. Across the whole spike, CD4 TCRs peaked at regions 160-218 and 743-854.

Libraries were prepared by immunoSEQ multiplex PCR; TCRdb keeps only in-frame clonotypes and omits some of them. The sample shows 140,000 to 150,000 clones, about 86% of them seen only once. The CDR3 length is 15 residues. Losses at the gene ends were 7 bases for V and 7 bases for J; bases not matched to a gene: 11. Germline values: CDR1 MNHEY, CDR2 SVGAGI. The chain carries TRBV6-5 and TRBJ1-5, with 9 bases that match TRBD1. The sequence was obtained from an adult who received the AZD1222 COVID-19 vaccine. The sequencing used peripheral blood, collected 28 days after the second AZD1222 dose. The CDR3: CASIPGTGIQQPQHF. Written as DNA, the CDR3 is TGTGCCAGCATCCCTGGGACAGGGATCCAGCAGCCCCAGCATTTT.